This is a list of T cell receptor beta chains from one sample in a study of post-analysis software for immune sequencing data. TCRdb used MiXCR to reprocess the PCR reads, holding one entry per CDR3 protein. The sample carries roughly 870,000 distinct CDR3 sequences, about 50% recorded once. Source material: blood. The receptors stem from a girl aged 10 to 17 with multiple sclerosis. Both conserved end residues are part of each CDR3. The order of the fields is V gene, clone size, D gene, J gene, CDR3 DNA, CDR3 protein. A D gene is named only where the DNA matches it firmly. A clone size is listed for some rows: how often the clone was seen (once, few, many), or a class if it is expanded.

V: TRBV5-1
size: .
D: TRBD2
J: TRBJ2-7
DNA: TGCGCCAGCAGCGGGCCTCTAGCGGCGGGTTCCTACGAGCAGTACTTC
CDR3: CASSGPLAAGSYEQYF

V: TRBV7-2
size: .
D: TRBD2
J: TRBJ2-3
DNA: TGTGCCAGCAGCTACGGACTAGCGGGAGCAAGGACAGATACGCAGTATTTT
CDR3: CASSYGLAGARTDTQYF

V: TRBV7-9
size: few
D: .
J: TRBJ1-4
DNA: TGTGCCAGCAGCATCAGGACCCACCGGAAAGTTAATGAAAAACTGTTTTTT
CDR3: CASSIRTHRKVNEKLFF

V: TRBV4-2
size: .
D: TRBD2
J: TRBJ2-5
DNA: TGTGCCAGCAGCCCGCTAGCGGGGAAGACACAAGAGACCCAGTACTTC
CDR3: CASSPLAGKTQETQYF

V: TRBV27
size: few
D: TRBD1
J: TRBJ2-7
DNA: TGTGCCAGCAGCGCACAGGGGGTAGGGGCGTACGAGCAGTACTTC
CDR3: CASSAQGVGAYEQYF

V: TRBV15
size: .
D: TRBD1
J: TRBJ2-1
DNA: TGTGCCACCAGCGTACAGGGGATGTACAATGAGCAGTTCTTC
CDR3: CATSVQGMYNEQFF

V: TRBV6-2/TRBV6-3
size: .
D: TRBD1
J: TRBJ2-7
DNA: TGTGCCAGCAACCTCGTCGGGACAGGGTCCTACGAGCAGTACTTC
CDR3: CASNLVGTGSYEQYF

V: TRBV5-1
size: .
D: .
J: TRBJ2-1
DNA: TGCGCCAGCAGCCACGGGCTGATGGATCTTAGGGAGCAGTTCTTC
CDR3: CASSHGLMDLREQFF

V: TRBV18
size: .
D: .
J: TRBJ1-2
DNA: TGTGCCAGCTCACCACCGGGGGTTCTGTATGGCTACACCTTC
CDR3: CASSPPGVLYGYTF

V: TRBV24-1
size: .
D: .
J: TRBJ2-1
DNA: TGTGCCACCAGTGACCCGACAAGTCCCTACAATGAGCAGTTCTTC
CDR3: CATSDPTSPYNEQFF

V: TRBV6-5
size: .
D: .
J: TRBJ2-5
DNA: TGTGCCAGCAGCCAAATATCAGGGCTCCAGTACTTC
CDR3: CASSQISGLQYF

V: TRBV29-1
size: few
D: .
J: TRBJ2-3
DNA: TGCAGCGTCCGAGGCAGGTCCGAAGGTACGCAGTATTTT
CDR3: CSVRGRSEGTQYF

V: TRBV25-1
size: .
D: .
J: TRBJ2-1
DNA: TGTGCCAGCACTAAGCGACAGCACAATGAGCAGTTCTTC
CDR3: CASTKRQHNEQFF

V: TRBV29-1
size: few
D: TRBD2
J: TRBJ2-7
DNA: TGCAGCGCCGGGACTAGCGGGAACGAGCAGTACTTC
CDR3: CSAGTSGNEQYF

V: TRBV5-1
size: .
D: .
J: TRBJ1-2
DNA: TGCGCCAGCAGCTTGGTTTGGACAGAAAACTATGGCTACACCTTC
CDR3: CASSLVWTENYGYTF

V: TRBV7-3
size: .
D: TRBD2
J: TRBJ2-1
DNA: TGTGCCAGCAGCTCAGCTAGCGGGGAGCAGTTCTTC
CDR3: CASSSASGEQFF

V: TRBV14
size: .
D: TRBD2
J: TRBJ2-1
DNA: TGTGCCAGCAGCCAAGCGACTAGCGGGACCAATGAGCAGTTCTTC
CDR3: CASSQATSGTNEQFF

V: TRBV7-9
size: .
D: TRBD1
J: TRBJ2-6
DNA: TGTGCCAGCAGCATGTGGACAGGGACTGGGGCCAACGTCCTGACTTTC
CDR3: CASSMWTGTGANVLTF

V: TRBV7-8
size: .
D: .
J: TRBJ2-7
DNA: TGTGCCAGCAGCTTCGTGGCGGTGTCATACGAGCAGTACTTC
CDR3: CASSFVAVSYEQYF

V: TRBV12-3/TRBV12-4
size: few
D: TRBD2
J: TRBJ2-1
DNA: TGTGCCAGCAGTCACCCCGGGACTAGCGGGCTTAGGGGCAATGAGCAGTTCTTC
CDR3: CASSHPGTSGLRGNEQFF

V: TRBV24-1
size: .
D: TRBD1
J: TRBJ2-1
DNA: TGTGCCACCAGTGACACCGGGACAGGTATGAGGTTCTTC
CDR3: CATSDTGTGMRFF

V: TRBV7-3
size: .
D: TRBD2
J: TRBJ2-1
DNA: TGTGCCAGCAGCTCATCTAGCGGCAATGAGCAGTTCTTC
CDR3: CASSSSSGNEQFF

V: TRBV20-1
size: .
D: .
J: TRBJ2-7
DNA: TGCAGTGCGCCACGGGCAGCCTCCTCCTACGAGCAGTACTTC
CDR3: CSAPRAASSYEQYF

V: TRBV12-3/TRBV12-4
size: .
D: .
J: TRBJ1-1
DNA: TGTGCCAGCACGCAGGGGACATGGAACACTGAAGCTTTCTTT
CDR3: CASTQGTWNTEAFF

V: TRBV12-5
size: .
D: .
J: TRBJ2-3
DNA: TGTGCTAGCCCTAGCCCCCAGTATTTT
CDR3: CASPSPQYF

V: TRBV7-9
size: .
D: .
J: TRBJ1-4
DNA: TGTGCCATCCCCTCCACATTTCACATAAGCGATAATGAAAAACTGTTTTTT
CDR3: CAIPSTFHISDNEKLFF

V: TRBV6-1
size: .
D: .
J: TRBJ2-5
DNA: TGTGCCAGCAGTGAAGGGGGACACCCCTTCCAAGAGACCCAGTACTTC
CDR3: CASSEGGHPFQETQYF

V: TRBV7-8
size: few
D: .
J: TRBJ2-3
DNA: TGTGCCAGCAGCTCCTGGACAGCGTCGAATACGCAGTATTTT
CDR3: CASSSWTASNTQYF

V: TRBV6-5
size: .
D: .
J: TRBJ2-6
DNA: TGTGCCAGCAGTATCCAGGGGCTTGGGGCCAACGTCCTGACTTTC
CDR3: CASSIQGLGANVLTF

V: TRBV3-1
size: .
D: .
J: TRBJ2-4
DNA: TGTGCCAGCAGGCCAGGGGGGGCGCGTGGTGACATTCAGTACTTC
CDR3: CASRPGGARGDIQYF

V: TRBV12-5
size: few
D: TRBD1
J: TRBJ2-3
DNA: TGTGCTAGTGGTCCCGACAGGGGCGTAAGGGATACGCAGTATTTT
CDR3: CASGPDRGVRDTQYF

V: TRBV3-1
size: once
D: .
J: TRBJ2-1
DNA: TGTGCCAGCAGCCCCCCCCGGGCTGCTGCGAGGGAGCAGTTCTTC
CDR3: CASSPPRAAAREQFF

V: TRBV5-1
size: .
D: .
J: TRBJ2-3
DNA: TGCGCCAGCAGCCACCACGACGGGATCACAGATACGCAGTATTTT
CDR3: CASSHHDGITDTQYF

V: TRBV20-1
size: .
D: .
J: TRBJ2-7
DNA: TGCAGTGCCTCCCCAGCGGCGAGCTCCTACAATGAGCAGTACTTC
CDR3: CSASPAASSYNEQYF

V: TRBV29-1
size: .
D: .
J: TRBJ1-2
DNA: TGCAGCGTTGAACGGTCACGGATGAACTATGGCTACACCTTC
CDR3: CSVERSRMNYGYTF

V: TRBV5-1
size: .
D: .
J: TRBJ2-7
DNA: TGCGCCAGCAGCTTGAGGGGGATGGTCTCCTACGAGCAGTACTTC
CDR3: CASSLRGMVSYEQYF

V: TRBV6-6
size: once
D: TRBD1
J: TRBJ2-1
DNA: TGTGCCAGCAGTTTGACAGGGCTGTTCTACAATGAGCAGTTCTTC
CDR3: CASSLTGLFYNEQFF

V: TRBV28
size: .
D: .
J: TRBJ1-1
DNA: TGTGCCAGCAGGCCCATCGGCGGTTTAGGAGCTTTCTTT
CDR3: CASRPIGGLGAFF

V: TRBV14
size: .
D: TRBD1
J: TRBJ2-1
DNA: TGTGCCAGCAGCCAACCCACAGGGGTCTACTGGGATGAGCAGTTCTTC
CDR3: CASSQPTGVYWDEQFF

V: TRBV12-3/TRBV12-4
size: .
D: TRBD1
J: TRBJ1-4
DNA: TGTGCCAGCAGCCCCCTGGGACAGGGAGAAAAACTGTTTTTT
CDR3: CASSPLGQGEKLFF

V: TRBV20-1
size: .
D: TRBD1
J: TRBJ1-5
DNA: TGCAGTGCTAGAGATTGGCGACAGGGGATCAATCAGCCCCAGCATTTT
CDR3: CSARDWRQGINQPQHF

V: TRBV30
size: .
D: .
J: TRBJ1-2
DNA: TGTGCCTGGAAAAGGGGGAACTATGGCTACACCTTC
CDR3: CAWKRGNYGYTF